This is a list of T cell receptor beta chains from one sample in a study of T cells in Graves' hyperthyroidism and ophthalmopathy. Using its own MiXCR run on the multiplex PCR reads, TCRdb lists one record per CDR3 protein. The sample lists around 270,000 distinct CDR3 sequences, about 19% occurring once. The sequencing sample was made of blood. Receptors were obtained from a man aged 50 or older with Graves' ophthalmopathy. Each CDR3 is given without its conserved first and last residue.

v_call,j_call,cdr3_aa
TRBV30,TRBJ1-6,AWSGTNNSPLH
TRBV12-3/TRBV12-4,TRBJ1-1,ASSIQVTEAL
TRBV5-1,TRBJ2-3,ASSLGGTSSTDTQY
TRBV7-8,TRBJ2-3,ASSRGVRTSTDTQY
TRBV3-1,TRBJ2-1,ASSQDYALLAGGDNEQF
TRBV7-7,TRBJ2-3,ASSPRLTDTQY
TRBV19,TRBJ1-1,ASTLTRGVNTEAF
TRBV18,TRBJ2-5,ASSPRLAGVSLRETQY
TRBV4-1,TRBJ2-7,ASSHPGGTYEQY
TRBV28,TRBJ1-3,ASSLRGTGNTIY
TRBV19,TRBJ2-3,ARDLTGVGADTQY
TRBV15,TRBJ1-4,ATSRIGTGGEKLF
TRBV20-1,TRBJ1-1,SASPLQNTEAF
TRBV19,TRBJ1-2,ASSGDRGRGGYT
TRBV12-3/TRBV12-4,TRBJ1-1,ASSIGQGFEAF
TRBV5-1,TRBJ1-4,ASSRRGGVDEKLF
TRBV20-1,TRBJ2-5,SANRGETQY
TRBV12-3/TRBV12-4,TRBJ2-1,ASSLDGGEQF
TRBV3-1,TRBJ2-5,ASSVAALGLGETQY
TRBV5-6,TRBJ2-3,ASTLALGKHTDTQY
TRBV7-9,TRBJ2-3,ASSLKAPEGDTQY
TRBV5-1,TRBJ2-1,ASGGSSSYNEQF
TRBV27,TRBJ2-1,ASSSPRRGTRSSALGNEQF
TRBV5-1,TRBJ2-2,ASSFYQGTGELF
TRBV27,TRBJ2-5,ASSPRALQETQY
TRBV7-9,TRBJ1-6,ASSLQGNSPLH
TRBV12-3/TRBV12-4,TRBJ2-3,ASSPYRGIHSTDTQY
TRBV12-3/TRBV12-4,TRBJ1-1,ASSLALGHMNTEAF
TRBV5-1,TRBJ1-6,ASATGTVNSPLH